This T cell receptor (beta chain) comes out of a study of OX40 agonist ivuxolimab in advanced cancers. Study in general: Patients were treated with ivuxolimab, an agonistic anti-OX40 (CD134) antibody.

Concerning this clone: What it binds is not known.

From germline, CDR1 is LGHNA and CDR2 YSLEER. With V trimmed by 0 bases and J by 1 base, 10 bases remained unmatched. The CDR3 sequence is 20 residues long. Overall study results and limits: Average numbers of expanded clones were greater in CD8+ T cells than in CD4+.

Some clones are missing from TCRdb's copy, which holds only in-frame ones; the method was immunoSEQ multiplex PCR. The sample lists some 75,000 clones; approximately 86% were seen once. The sequence was collected from an adult with an advanced solid tumor such as melanoma, head and neck, liver or kidney cancer. The J gene is TRBJ2-6, the V gene TRBV4-3; 9 bases are shared with TRBD1. Sequenced material: CD4+ or CD8+ T cells sorted from blood, taken in a trial of the OX40 agonist ivuxolimab. The CDR3, as DNA: TGCGCCAGCAGCCAAGAATATCTTGGGACAGGGAATTCTGGGGCCAACGTCCTGACTTTC. Encoded protein: CASSQEYLGTGNSGANVLTF.